Shown below are 3 T cell receptor beta chains from a single sample sequenced in a study of Ad26.COV2.S vaccination and SARS-CoV-2 variants. The table came from immunoSEQ multiplex PCR; TCRdb's copy has only in-frame clones and leaves some out. The table includes around 420,000 clones, around nine tenths detected once. The sample's treatment: some 20 received Ad26.COV2.S at low or high dose, single or two shots; about 5 received placebo; per-sample allocation not given. Sampling took place 63 days after the first vaccine or placebo injection. The material sequenced was peripheral blood, taken in a trial of Ad26.COV2.S vaccine versus placebo. The source is a person aged 18-65 years who received the Ad26.COV2.S COVID-19 vaccine or a placebo.

The chain is built from TRBV7-9 and TRBJ2-5; 15 nucleotides match TRBD2. Germline assignment: CDR1 SEHNR and CDR2 FQNEAQ (reference sequence). The length of the CDR3 is 17 residues. Trimming at V came to 4 bases and at J to 0 bases, leaving 3 bases not matched to a gene. This CDR3 reads CASSWGLAGGNQETQYF. CDR3 nucleotides: TGTGCCAGCAGCTGGGGACTAGCGGGGGGAAACCAAGAGACCCAGTACTTC.

A single count supports this clone. This chain connects TRBV5-1 to TRBJ1-2; D is unclear. The CDR3 contains 12 residues. Germline V lookup: CDR1 SGHRS, CDR2 YFSETQ. V lost 4 bases, J lost 4 bases, and 8 bases lay in between. The CDR3 coding sequence is TGCGCCAGCAGCGGATCCCTCTATGGCTACACCTTC. Amino acids: CASSGSLYGYTF.

The V and J genes are TRBV14 and TRBJ2-3; no clear D. CDR1 and CDR2 (germline): SGHDN, FVKESK. The CDR3 has 14 amino acids. V was clipped by 0 bases and J by 4 bases, with 8 bases between them. Here the CDR3 DNA reads TGTGCCAGCAGCCAAGATCTCCCCCCAGATACGCAGTATTTT. Its translation is CASSQDLPPDTQYF.